This entry lists 6 T cell receptor beta chains sequenced from one sample in a study of T cells in Graves' hyperthyroidism and ophthalmopathy (dated 2019 in TCRdb). Library construction relied on multiplex PCR. Sequenced using an Illumina HiSeq 2000. The TCR beta CDR3 regions were amplified from the RNA transcripts. A first-round RT-PCR of the TCR CDR3 used the HTBI primer set with the Qiagen OneStep RT-PCR kit. The raw public reads went through TCRdb reprocessing: fastp at Q25, MiXCR clone calling, in-frame beta chains kept. Every distinct CDR3 protein forms one entry, paired with its most common genes and DNA. The sample includes more than 550,000 distinct CDR3 sequences, with 45% observed a single time. About 7% of the sample belongs to the ten largest clones. Specimen: peripheral blood or thyroid tissue (not recorded which). The receptors derive from an adult man with Graves' disease, either hyperthyroidism or ophthalmopathy (not recorded which).

This sequence joins TRBV7-9 and TRBJ1-1, with a possible D match to TRBD1 (5 bases). CDR3 size: 15 residues. The V gene lost 5 bases and the J gene lost 5 bases, with 18 bases spanning the gap. CDR1 is SEHNR and CDR2 is FQNEAQ in the germline V gene (reference sequence). CDR3 in amino acids: CASSQRGTAGTEAFF. CDR3 coding DNA: TGTGCCAGCAGCCAACGAGGGACGGCGGGGACTGAAGCTTTCTTT.

V and J are TRBV2 and TRBJ1-2; no firm D call. This CDR3 is built from 12 residues. Germline assignment: CDR1 SNHLY and CDR2 FYNNEI. V shed 5 bases and J shed 7 bases, with 11 bases lying between them. CDR3 bases: TGTGCCAGCAGTTTAGATACCCTTGGCTACACCTTC. This codes for CASSLDTLGYTF.

The rearrangement uses TRBV7-9 and TRBJ1-2; perhaps TRBD1 as D (6 bases). Trimming left V 5 bases short and J 6 bases short, with 16 bases between. The CDR3 contains 14 residues. Germline CDR1 SEHNR, CDR2 FQNEAQ (reference sequence). CDR3 amino acids: CASSPGAGVNGYTF. CDR3 DNA: TGTGCCAGCAGCCCCGGCGCAGGGGTGAATGGCTACACCTTC.

The gene calls are TRBV5-2 and TRBJ1-1; the D call in the table, TRBD1, was not verified against the DNA. TRBV5-2 is described as a pseudogene. The CDR3 runs to 15 residues. The CDR3 nucleotides are TGTGCCAGCAACATGACAGGGCGGATGAACACTGAAGCTTTCTTT. Translating it yields CASNMTGRMNTEAFF.

V is TRBV29-1 and J is TRBJ1-2, with 8 positions matching TRBD1. The CDR3 has 13 residues. After removal of 3 bases from V and 4 bases from J, the junction contained 4 bases not matched to a gene. Per germline, CDR1 SQVTM and CDR2 ANQGSEA. CDR3 sequence reads: CSVDLDRAYGYTF. In DNA, the CDR3 is TGCAGCGTTGACCTGGACAGGGCCTATGGCTACACCTTC.

This clonotype has only one observation. The gene calls are TRBV12-3 or TRBV12-4 and TRBJ1-2; D gene unclear. Trimming removed 4 bases at V and 5 bases at J, with 17 bases between. This CDR3 has 15 amino acids. CDR3 nucleotide sequence: TGTGCCAGCAGTTACACAGCCCTTAACTCGTATGGCTACACCTTC. Translated: CASSYTALNSYGYTF.